Listed below are T cell receptor beta chains from one sample, sequenced in a study of blood T cell repertoires in COVID-19. Generated by immunoSEQ multiplex PCR, the TCRdb table keeps only in-frame clones and is missing some. The table has 85,000 to 90,000 clones, 80% to 90% seen once. The specimen was peripheral blood. The source is a woman of 80 years or more with active COVID-19. CDR3s include the opening cysteine and the closing phenylalanine or tryptophan. Clone size is given for some rows only: seen once, a few or many times, or a class if the clone is expanded.

-	TRBV4-2	TRBJ1-2	CASSQEGAVTYGYTF
-	TRBV2	TRBJ1-3	CASSEGDISGNTIYF
-	TRBV5-5	TRBJ1-5	CASSLDRVGQPQHF
-	TRBV7-9	TRBJ2-7	CASSGRLAGDSEQYF
-	TRBV5-1	TRBJ2-7	CASSLGAGGFYEQYF
-	TRBV6-2/TRBV6-3	TRBJ2-2	CASSYPLTSGTNTGELFF
-	TRBV20-1	TRBJ2-3	CSASGLAGLTDTQYF
-	TRBV6-2/TRBV6-3	TRBJ1-5	CASSPGRLQHF
-	TRBV27	TRBJ2-1	CASSYTTGPYNEQFF
-	TRBV12-5	TRBJ1-5	CASGLVRDRGWVYSNQPQHF
once	TRBV6-2/TRBV6-3	TRBJ2-1	CASSRGLAGRTDEQFF
-	TRBV7-2	TRBJ2-1	CASSLRWDRTYNEQFF
-	TRBV7-3	TRBJ2-1	CASSSRDRGRDNEQFF
-	TRBV18	TRBJ1-4	CASSPRTGQEKLFF
-	TRBV7-6	TRBJ2-3	CASSSPGLAGGDTQYF
-	TRBV10-2	TRBJ2-7	CASTLDRGITYEQYF
-	TRBV5-1	TRBJ2-5	CASSLGQGRETQYF
-	TRBV3-1/TRBV3-2	TRBJ2-7	CASSQGAIGEQYF